This T cell receptor beta chain was documented in a study of T cells in localized non-small cell lung cancer. Findings and caveats of the study: Appearances in adjacent lung were noted for a median about 60 of the top 100 tumor clones. With higher T cell density in blood came longer overall survival. Sequencing covered just one tumor region, so heterogeneity cannot be ruled out. Clonality of T cells reached its maximum in uninvolved adjacent lung, surpassing tumor.

Sequencing used immunoSEQ multiplex PCR; TCRdb keeps in-frame clones, though not all of them. Of approximately 33,000 clones in the sample, around 85% were seen once. Comments on this clone: Antigen specificity is unknown.

The sequence was collected from a woman aged 40-69 years with stage I lung adenocarcinoma. The starting material was peripheral blood, obtained before any cancer treatment.

CDR3 in amino acids: CASSAGGFYGYTF. For the CDR3, the DNA is TGTGCCAGCAGCGCAGGGGGATTCTATGGCTACACCTTC. The chain links TRBV27 to TRBJ1-2, with TRBD1 matching 7 bases. V was clipped by 6 bases and J by 4 bases; unmatched bases: 5. The length of the CDR3 is 13 residues. Germline V gives CDR1 MNHEY, CDR2 SMNVEV (reference sequence).